This T cell receptor (beta chain) was sequenced for a study of blood T cell repertoires in COVID-19. In the study overall: Samples came from the United States, Italy and Spain, spanning acute and convalescent COVID-19. Nucleic acid was either cDNA or gDNA, and it came from T cells, B-cell-depleted T cells, or PBMCs.

V shed 6 bases and J shed 0 bases, with 9 bases lying between them. The CDR3 spans 15 residues. Germline V gives CDR1 SGHAT, CDR2 FQNNGV. Original methodology: Quantification of nucleated cells was approximated via reference gene primer amplification. Using immunoSEQ multiplex PCR, the repertoire was profiled, and TCRdb retains in-frame clones only, with some absent. Clonal size and the V and J genes are those of that table, whereas D and trimming came from the DNA. The top ten clones hold under 0.7% of a sample with 150,000 to 200,000 clones, 85% to 90% of them seen once. Patients in Seattle were enrolled during active infection, then followed longitudinally.

The chain carries TRBV11-2 and TRBJ1-6; TRBD1 is a possible D gene (6 bases). This TCR derives from a man between 60 and 75 years old with COVID-19, enrolled during active disease. The specimen was peripheral blood. CDR3 loop: CASRVQGSYNSPLHF. The CDR3 nucleotides are TGTGCCAGCAGGGTACAGGGCTCCTATAATTCACCCCTCCACTTT. Full variable domain (outside the CDR3, taken from reference TRBV11-2 and TRBJ1-6): EAGVAQSPRYKIIEKRQSVAFWCNPISGHATLYWYQQILGQGPKLLIQFQNNGVVDDSQLPKDRFSAERLKGVDSTLKIQPAKLEDSAVYLCASRVQGSYNSPLHFGNGTRLTVT.